These 13 T cell receptor beta chains originate from one sample sequenced in a study of radiotherapy plus CTLA-4 blockade in lung cancer. Profiled with immunoSEQ multiplex PCR; TCRdb holds only in-frame clones, not every one. The sample lists 12,000 to 15,000 clones, 72% occurring once. Sample: peripheral blood, taken from a patient treated with radiotherapy plus ipilimumab. All receptors come from a human donor with non-small cell lung cancer whose response to radiotherapy plus ipilimumab could not be evaluated.

The chain joins TRBV7-9 to TRBJ1-1; 7 bases fit TRBD1. Germline lookup yields CDR1 SEHNR and CDR2 FQNEAQ (reference sequence). With V trimmed by 8 bases and J by 0 bases, 3 bases remained unmatched. The CDR3 consists of 13 residues. The CDR3 DNA is TGTGCCAGCTCCGGGACAGTGAACACTGAAGCTTTCTTT. Translation gives CASSGTVNTEAFF.

This chain links TRBV6-4 with TRBJ2-5, with unresolved D. The V gene lost 0 bases and the J gene lost 9 bases, with 11 bases spanning the gap. The CDR3 is 13 amino acids. Germline assignment: CDR1 MRHNA and CDR2 SNTAGT. The CDR3 loop reads CASSDSRPLAQYF. As DNA, the CDR3 is TGTGCCAGCAGTGACTCGAGGCCTCTAGCCCAGTACTTC.

In its sample, this clone was seen a few times. The chain is built from TRBV10-1 and TRBJ2-7; the D gene is possibly TRBD1 (5 bases). The CDR3 has 15 residues. The V and J ends lost 5 bases and 3 bases respectively, with 17 bases between them. Germline V CDR1 and CDR2: WNHNN, SYGVQD (reference sequence). As DNA, the CDR3 is TGCGCCAGCAGTTCCGAAGGGGCCCAATTCTACGAGCAGTACTTC. Translated, it gives CASSSEGAQFYEQYF.

The chain combines TRBV19 with TRBJ1-6; TRBD1 might be the D (6 bases). The germline V and J ends were trimmed by 7 bases and 9 bases, with 16 bases remaining between them. Germline V CDR1 and CDR2: LNHDA, SQIVND (reference sequence). This CDR3 region has 14 residues. CDR3 amino acids: CASTLQGLSSPLHF. CDR3 sequence (DNA): TGTGCCAGTACCCTACAGGGTCTCTCTTCACCCCTCCACTTT.

The chain has TRBV5-5 and TRBJ1-2; TRBD1 aligns across 7 bases. This CDR3 has 14 residues. CDR1 SGHKS and CDR2 YYEKEE come from the germline V gene (reference sequence). J lost 8 bases, V lost 1 base, and 8 bases had no gene match. For the CDR3, the DNA is TGTGCCAGCAGCTTGATTGAGGGGGCAGGGGGCTACACCTTC. Its protein is CASSLIEGAGGYTF.

The chain carries TRBV5-4 and TRBJ2-1, with TRBD2 identical over 10 bases. The CDR3 runs to 16 residues. In germline, CDR1 is SGHNT, CDR2 YYREEE (reference sequence). J gave up 1 base and V 0 bases, and 1 base lay outside the gene matches. As DNA, the CDR3 is TGTGCCAGCAGCTTGGGTAGCGGGGGGTCCTACAATGAGCAGTTCTTC. This translates into CASSLGSGGSYNEQFF. The variable domain in full, completed from reference TRBV5-4 and TRBJ2-1, reads ETGVTQSPTHLIKTRGQQVTLRCSSQSGHNTVSWYQQALGQGPQFIFQYYREEENGRGNFPPRFSGLQFPNYSSELNVNALELDDSALYLCASSLGSGGSYNEQFFGPGTRLTVL.

This clone has a handful of counts. This chain uses TRBV30 with TRBJ2-7; the D is unclear. The CDR3 length is 14 residues. Per the germline V gene, CDR1 is GTSNPN and CDR2 is SVGIG (reference sequence). V lost 0 bases, J lost 0 bases, and 9 bases lay in between. The CDR3 DNA reads TGTGCCTGGAGTGTACTTCAGGACTCCTACGAGCAGTACTTC. Protein sequence: CAWSVLQDSYEQYF.

The chain combines TRBV5-1 with TRBJ1-1, with D perhaps TRBD1 (6 bases). Trimming removed 3 bases at V and 0 bases at J, with 12 bases between. There are 15 residues in the CDR3. Per germline, CDR1 SGHRS and CDR2 YFSETQ. In DNA, the CDR3 is TGCGCCAGCAGCTACGGACAGAACATGAACACTGAAGCTTTCTTT. It encodes CASSYGQNMNTEAFF.

In DNA, the CDR3 is TGTGCCAGCAGTCCCAGCGGCAGCGGGGAGCTGTTTTTT. Residues: CASSPSGSGELFF. The chain employs TRBV6-5 and TRBJ2-2; possibly TRBD2 for D (5 bases). The V end was cut by 5 bases, the J end by 7 bases, with 11 bases between. The CDR3 runs to 13 residues. Germline CDR1 is MNHEY and CDR2 is SVGAGI.

A single count supports this clone. The chain couples TRBV2 to TRBJ2-3, with TRBD2 as a possible D gene (6 bases). The CDR3 spans 14 residues. Germline CDR1 and CDR2: SNHLY and FYNNEI. Trimming shortened V by 9 bases and J by 2 bases, and 15 bases separated the two germline ends. CDR3 bases: TGTGCCAGAAGCCTGGGGAGGACCACAGATACGCAGTATTTT. Encoded protein: CARSLGRTTDTQYF.

The gene calls are TRBV19 and TRBJ2-4, with D possibly TRBD1 on 6 matching bases. Between the trimmed V and J ends, which lost 3 bases and 7 bases, there was a span of 10 bases. In germline, CDR1 is LNHDA, CDR2 SQIVND (reference sequence). CDR3 length equals 13 residues. CDR3 bases: TGTGCCAGTAGTATTGGTAGGGGGAACATTCAGTACTTC. Translating it yields CASSIGRGNIQYF.

The rearrangement links TRBV5-1 to TRBJ2-5, with 8 bases aligning to TRBD2. J gave up 5 bases and V 1 base, and 7 bases lay outside the gene matches. The length of the CDR3 is 15 residues. From germline, CDR1 is SGHRS and CDR2 YFSETQ. CDR3 sequence: CASSLRAGGEETQYF. In DNA, the CDR3 is TGCGCCAGCAGCTTGAGGGCGGGGGGAGAGGAGACCCAGTACTTC.

This clone was counted only a few times. This sequence joins TRBV2 and TRBJ1-1; perhaps TRBD1 as D (5 bases). The V and J ends lost 6 bases and 0 bases respectively, with 14 bases between them. This CDR3 contains 15 residues. The germline CDR1 and CDR2 sequences are SNHLY and FYNNEI. The CDR3 nucleotides are TGTGCCAGCAGAATTTCAGGGTCCCTGAACACTGAAGCTTTCTTT. It translates to CASRISGSLNTEAFF.